This T cell receptor (beta chain) was recorded in a study of monozygotic twins with inflammatory bowel disease (dated by TCRdb to 2018 to 2020). For the wider study: The complete study included approximately 30 monozygotic twin pairs: 19 IBD-discordant Danish pairs and nine German pairs, of which four were IBD-concordant and five were IBD-discordant. Disease-associated traits were sought mainly through comparisons between IBD patients and their genetically identical healthy co-twins within discordant pairs. Each individual had, on average, about 151 000 unique TCRalpha sequences and 181 000 unique TCRbeta sequences available for analysis.

A roughly 2.5 ml peripheral blood sample was drawn into PAXgene tubes per donor and stored at -80°C. Total RNA was isolated from whole blood with the PAXgene blood miRNA kit on an automated QIAcube, without T cell sorting. Peripheral blood from monozygotic twin pairs, either concordant or discordant for inflammatory bowel disease, underwent deep TCRalpha and TCRbeta repertoire profiling that used unique molecular barcoding. Smoking habits were recorded for all twin pairs, with individuals classified as current, former or never smokers. What the research found in general, with its limitations: The results gave no support for a single strong signal or clonotype linked to IBD. The analysis was unable to tell different T cell subtypes apart. Compared with healthy twins, IBD patients had fewer clonotypes in common with other individuals, a difference most pronounced in patients showing signs of disease activity. Repertoire similarity did not differ between concordant and discordant twins, which could be due to limited statistical power. Because patients received different immunosuppressive treatments, the repertoires may have picked up extra background noise and variability between individuals. IBD patients had lower TCRbeta repertoire diversity, measured by the inverse Simpson index, than their healthy co-twins.

The cysteine opens and the phenylalanine closes a CDR3 of 17 amino acids. The protein alone is recorded here. For CDR1 and CDR2, the germline V gene lists SGHTA and FQGNSA. A remark on this clonotype: Its antigen is not yet known.

Preparation of the library involved 5' RACE. Each TCR library was prepared from about 4,000 ng of total RNA. For each sample, cDNA synthesis with SMARTScribe reverse transcriptase was split into eight separate reactions. Unique molecular identifiers containing a 6-nucleotide sample barcode were introduced through template switching during cDNA synthesis. TCRalpha and TCRbeta cDNA was amplified by two nested PCRs of roughly 16 and 10 cycles, with bead purification after each PCR. Before amplification, the cDNA was treated with uracil DNA-glycosylase and purified using the QIAquick PCR purification kit. The second PCR was the step at which Illumina TruSeq-compatible adapters and sample-specific barcodes were added. TapeStation and Qubit were used to check library quality and concentration, and about 4.5 ng of each library was pooled. Sequencing of the pooled libraries was done on an Illumina HiSeq2500 single-index Rapid Run using custom sequencing primers and 2 x 100 bp reads. As for the authors' bioinformatics: MiGEC version 1.2.6 was used for UMI-based consensus assembly, which corrected PCR and sequencing errors. MiXCR version 2.1.1 was used for V(D)J alignment, clonotype assembly and CDR3 extraction. Gene usage, clonotype sharing and MAIT/NKT TCR abundance were normalised by analysing the top 1000, 10 000 and 20 000 clonotypes per sample. Diversity was computed as the inverse Simpson index with the vegan R package after downsampling to 27 000 UMIs. Paired Mann-Whitney U tests on discordant twin pairs were used, with Benjamini-Hochberg multiple-testing correction. Reprocessed by TCRdb, the reads give a single entry per CDR3 protein sequence, without DNA. TCRdb assigned the V and J calls; the authors' analysis was not used. This sample's table has entries for approximately 85,000 distinct CDR3 sequences. The ten top clones hold 6% to 9.5% of the sample.

The sequence was obtained from a human donor with ulcerative colitis or Crohn's disease, or a healthy co-twin of an affected twin (not recorded which). The chain is encoded by TRBV7-2 joined to TRBJ2-3; there is no DNA to check the TCRdb D call of TRBD2. What was sequenced was blood. The CDR3 region has the sequence CASSHLPARGGTDTQYF.